The 13 T cell receptor beta chains below come from one sample, sequenced in a study of blood T cell repertoires in COVID-19 (dated by TCRdb to the early 2020s). Receptor libraries were prepared by the immunoSEQ multiplex PCR assay. TCRdb took this table from immuneACCESS and kept in-frame rearrangements with V and J called. Such tables lack part of the clones; where checked against another copy, unresolved V genes explain under half of the gap, and the rest is unexplained. The table for this sample lists some 460,000 clones; about 85% of them were counted only once. The biggest ten clones account for just under 2% of the sample. Source material: PBMCs or T cells enriched from blood (not recorded which). These receptor sequences come from a woman under 30 with acute COVID-19.

In nucleotides, the CDR3 is TGTGCCTGGAGTTGGGGGGGTATCACTGAAGCTTTCTTT. This sequence encodes CAWSWGGITEAFF. V gene TRBV30 combines with J gene TRBJ1-1, with D possibly being TRBD1 (5 bases). The CDR3 runs to 13 residues. Trimming removed 2 bases at V and 4 bases at J, with 11 bases between. Germline V gives CDR1 GTSNPN, CDR2 SVGIG (reference sequence).

The J gene is TRBJ1-6, the V gene TRBV27, with 8 bases that match TRBD1. Germline values: CDR1 MNHEY, CDR2 SMNVEV (reference sequence). V lost 7 bases, J lost 13 bases, and 15 bases stayed unmatched. The CDR3 loop spans 15 amino acids. This CDR3 is CASTTAGQGRAPLHF. The CDR3 DNA reads as TGTGCCAGCACCACCGCCGGACAGGGAAGGGCGCCCCTCCACTTT.

This chain links TRBV9 with TRBJ2-7, with 7 bases aligning to TRBD1. The CDR3 totals 15 residues. The V segment lost 4 bases and the J segment 6 bases; nucleotides outside the gene matches: 13. The V gene's germline CDR1 is SGDLS and CDR2 YYNGEE. The CDR3 loop is CASSPQTGTVAEQYF. CDR3 sequence (DNA): TGTGCCAGCAGCCCTCAAACCGGGACAGTGGCCGAGCAGTACTTC.

This chain uses TRBV5-1 with TRBJ2-5; D may be TRBD2 (7 bases). V was shortened by 4 bases and J by 6 bases, with 13 bases between the two germline ends. Germline V CDR1 and CDR2: SGHRS, YFSETQ. CDR3 length: 13 residues. Here the CDR3 reads CASSPGGPKTQYF. DNA for the CDR3: TGCGCCAGCAGCCCCGGGGGGCCGAAGACCCAGTACTTC.

The table lists this clone with a count of one. The chain has TRBV7-9 and TRBJ1-6; D ambiguous. Germline V lookup: CDR1 SEHNR, CDR2 FQNEAQ (reference sequence). With 1 base removed from V and 6 bases from J, the gap between germline ends came to 10 bases. The length of the CDR3 is 15 residues. CDR3 region: CASSLVSGPNSPLHF. In DNA, the CDR3 is TGTGCCAGCAGCTTAGTCAGCGGTCCTAATTCACCCCTCCACTTT.

The chain uses TRBV18 and TRBJ1-5; D is unclear. CDR3 length: 15 amino acids. The V gene's germline CDR1 is KGHSH and CDR2 LQKENI. The V end was cut by 4 bases, the J end by 3 bases, with 13 bases between. The CDR3 loop is CASSQDFGPNQPQHF. The CDR3, as DNA: TGTGCCAGCTCACAGGACTTCGGGCCCAATCAGCCCCAGCATTTT.

This clone was seen a handful of times. The genes are TRBV2 and TRBJ1-1; maybe TRBD1 (5 bases). The length of the CDR3 is 13 residues. With 7 bases removed from V and 5 bases from J, the gap between germline ends came to 14 bases. CDR1 and CDR2 (germline): SNHLY, FYNNEI. CDR3 amino acids: CASKKTEGTEAFF. The CDR3 nucleotides read TGTGCCAGCAAAAAGACGGAGGGGACTGAAGCTTTCTTT.

The chain has TRBV3-1 (or the pseudogene TRBV3-2) and TRBJ2-7, with D perhaps TRBD1 (6 bases). Germline lookup yields CDR1 LGHDT and CDR2 YNNKEL (reference sequence). The CDR3 has 16 residues. V lost 4 bases to trimming and J lost 5 bases, with 21 bases between them. CDR3 bases: TGTGCCAGCAGCCTTCCGGGACATTTAAGAACGGACGAGCAGTACTTC. Translating it yields CASSLPGHLRTDEQYF.

The chain recombines TRBV5-6 with TRBJ1-4, with 7 bases matching TRBD1. CDR1 is SGHDT, CDR2 YYEEEE, per germline. The CDR3 is 13 residues long. The J segment lost 8 bases and the V segment lost 3 bases, leaving 4 bases of the junction unmatched. The CDR3 nucleotides read TGTGCCAGCAGCTACCGGGACAGAGAAAAACTGTTTTTT. Protein product: CASSYRDREKLFF.

The J gene is TRBJ2-7, the V gene TRBV3-1 (or the pseudogene TRBV3-2), with TRBD1 matching 8 bases. The germline V gene has CDR1 LGHDT and CDR2 YNNKEL (reference sequence). Losses at the gene ends were 3 bases for V and 6 bases for J; bases not matched to a gene: 7. This CDR3 contains 14 residues. The CDR3, as DNA: TGTGCCAGCAGCCAGCGACAGGGGAAGGGCGAGCAGTACTTC. This sequence encodes CASSQRQGKGEQYF.

This chain uses TRBV28 with TRBJ1-1; tentatively, D is TRBD1 (5 bases). CDR3 length: 13 residues. Germline V gene data show CDR1 as MDHEN and CDR2 as SYDVKM. Trimming stripped 5 bases from V and 1 base from J, with 8 bases between. The CDR3 region is CASSTGWNTEAFF. CDR3 sequence (DNA): TGTGCCAGCAGTACAGGCTGGAACACTGAAGCTTTCTTT.

A few counts support this clone. The chain couples TRBV9 to TRBJ2-1, with D possibly being TRBD2 (5 bases). Per germline, CDR1 SGDLS and CDR2 YYNGEE. Trimming removed 3 bases from V and 0 bases from J, with 10 bases in between. The CDR3 sequence is 15 residues long. The CDR3 sequence: CASSGGKSSYNEQFF. CDR3 coding DNA: TGTGCCAGCAGCGGAGGGAAAAGCTCCTACAATGAGCAGTTCTTC. Variable domain in full (rest from reference TRBV9 and TRBJ2-1): DSGVTQTPKHLITATGQRVTLRCSPRSGDLSVYWYQQSLDQGLQFLIQYYNGEERAKGNILERFSAQQFPDLHSELNLSSLELGDSALYFCASSGGKSSYNEQFFGPGTRLTVL.

CDR3 nucleotide sequence: TGTGCCAGCAGCTTCGGACAGAACACTGAAGCTTTCTTT. This codes for CASSFGQNTEAFF. The V gene is TRBV3-1 (or the pseudogene TRBV3-2), the J gene TRBJ1-1; TRBD1 might be the D (5 bases). The ends were cut back, 5 bases at V and 1 base at J, with 8 bases in the middle. CDR3 length: 13 residues. Germline-derived CDR1 and CDR2 are LGHDT and YNNKEL (reference sequence).